Listed below are T cell receptor beta chains from one sample, sequenced in a study of T-cell memory formation after mild COVID-19. TCRdb called the 5' RACE reads again in MiXCR, with one record for every CDR3 protein. Of about 390,000 distinct CDR3 sequences in the sample, about a sixth were seen once. Sequencing used PBMCs or a T cell subset sorted from them (not recorded which). Source of these receptors: a young man who had mild COVID-19 (a few samples of this study predate the infection). Cell type and time point are not known. CDR3s include the opening cysteine and the closing phenylalanine or tryptophan. The D gene is left open where the match is weak. Clone size is not always given. Where it is, it says once, few, many or a class for expanded clones.

D,J,V,size,DNA,CDR3
TRBD1,TRBJ2-3,TRBV6-2/TRBV6-3,few,TGTGCCAGCCGCAGGGGGCCTAGCACAGATACGCAGTATTTT,CASRRGPSTDTQYF
TRBD2,TRBJ2-5,TRBV10-3,NA,TGTGCCATCATTCCTAGGGCTAGCGGAACGACCAAAGAGACCCAGTACTTC,CAIIPRASGTTKETQYF
NA,TRBJ2-2,TRBV7-2,NA,TGTGCCAGCAGCTTAGCACCAGCTCCGAACACCGGGGAGCTGTTTTTT,CASSLAPAPNTGELFF
NA,TRBJ2-1,TRBV5-5,NA,TGTGCCAGCAGCTTGGCAGTTAGCGGTGAGCAGTTCTTC,CASSLAVSGEQFF
TRBD2,TRBJ2-1,TRBV18,NA,TGTGCCAGCTCACTATCTAGCGGGGGGGAAAATGAGCAGTTCTTC,CASSLSSGGENEQFF
TRBD2,TRBJ2-2,TRBV7-9,few,TGTGCCAGCAGCCCAGACGCTAGCGGGGGACCGCCCCAAACCGGGGAGCTGTTTTTT,CASSPDASGGPPQTGELFF
NA,TRBJ2-2,TRBV2,few,TGTGCCAGCCGGGAGCAGGGACTTATGGGGCTGTTTTTT,CASREQGLMGLFF
TRBD1,TRBJ1-1,TRBV12-3/TRBV12-4,few,TGTGCCAGCATTTCAGGGGGCGGGAGCACTGAAGCTTTCTTT,CASISGGGSTEAFF
TRBD2,TRBJ2-2,TRBV10-1,few,TGCGCCAGCAGCCTACTAGCGGGGAGTTCCGGGGAGCTGTTTTTT,CASSLLAGSSGELFF
TRBD1,TRBJ2-1,TRBV4-3,many,TGCGCCAGCAGCCAGACGACAGGGGTAACTGATGAGCAGTTCTTC,CASSQTTGVTDEQFF
NA,TRBJ2-7,TRBV7-9,many,TGTGCCAGCAGCTTTCAGGGAGGCGGCGAGCAGTACTTC,CASSFQGGGEQYF
NA,TRBJ2-7,TRBV12-3/TRBV12-4,many,TGTGCCAGCAGTTCGATGAGTCTCAGGAGCTCCTACGAGCAGTACTTC,CASSSMSLRSSYEQYF
NA,TRBJ2-5,TRBV7-3,NA,TGTGCCAGCAGCTCTCCGTGGGGGAAAGAGACCCAGTACTTC,CASSSPWGKETQYF
NA,TRBJ1-5,TRBV5-8,few,TGTGCCAGCAGCTTGGCCACCCATTGGGTGGGCAATCAGCCCCAGCATTTT,CASSLATHWVGNQPQHF
NA,TRBJ2-5,TRBV29-1,NA,TGCAGCGTTAATCTAATTTTCCAAGAGACCCAGTACTTC,CSVNLIFQETQYF
NA,TRBJ2-3,TRBV2,many,TGTGCCAGCCTTGAAAGACGGACAGATACGCAGTATTTT,CASLERRTDTQYF
NA,TRBJ1-5,TRBV20-1,NA,TGCAGTGCTGTGGGGGGAGTCGGGTTTCGGAGTCAGCCCCAGCATTTT,CSAVGGVGFRSQPQHF
NA,TRBJ2-6,TRBV20-1,NA,TGCAGTGCTAGATTGCTGAGCTCTGGGGCCAACGTCCTGACTTTC,CSARLLSSGANVLTF
NA,TRBJ2-7,TRBV29-1,NA,TGCAGCGTTGTCTTCGCCGAGTCCTCCCAGTACTTC,CSVVFAESSQYF
TRBD2,TRBJ2-3,TRBV7-6,NA,TGTGCCAGCAGCTTAGGGACTAGCGGGGGACGATTAGATACGCAGTATTTT,CASSLGTSGGRLDTQYF
NA,TRBJ2-4,TRBV3-1,NA,TGTGCCAGCAGCCACTCCGCCCTCAGGGGAAACATTCAGTACTTC,CASSHSALRGNIQYF
NA,TRBJ1-6,TRBV9,many,TGTGCCAGCAGCGTAGCGGCAGGGGAAAATTCACCCCTCCACTTT,CASSVAAGENSPLHF
TRBD1,TRBJ2-1,TRBV10-3,NA,TGTGCCATCAGGGGACAACAGGGGGCCCCACAAGGGCAGTTCTTC,CAIRGQQGAPQGQFF
NA,TRBJ2-1,TRBV4-1,few,TGCGCCAGCAGCCAAGATATCCGGCCAGCCTACAATGAGCAGTTCTTC,CASSQDIRPAYNEQFF
TRBD1,TRBJ1-3,TRBV25-1,many,TGTGCCAGCAGTGGCCGGGACAGGGCTGGAAACACCATATATTTT,CASSGRDRAGNTIYF
NA,TRBJ2-5,TRBV24-1,many,TGTGCCACCGGACCGGGGTATCAAGAGACCCAGTACTTC,CATGPGYQETQYF
NA,TRBJ2-5,TRBV9,NA,TGTGCCAGCAGCGTAGGCCGCGGGTCCGGCCAAGAGACCCAGTACTTC,CASSVGRGSGQETQYF
NA,TRBJ2-5,TRBV12-3/TRBV12-4,NA,TGTGCCAGCAGCCCCGTTGTTACACAAGAGACCCAGTACTTC,CASSPVVTQETQYF
TRBD1,TRBJ2-1,TRBV7-9,few,TGTGCCAGCTTTTCCCCGGACAGGGCCTTAAATGAGCAGTTCTTC,CASFSPDRALNEQFF
NA,TRBJ1-1,TRBV20-1,NA,TGCAGTTTCCCAATAGGGGGGGAGGCTGAAGCTTTCTTT,CSFPIGGEAEAFF
NA,TRBJ1-5,TRBV7-2,NA,TGTGCCAGCAGCTCCCGGCTTTCACAGGGATCCAATCAGCCCCAGCATTTT,CASSSRLSQGSNQPQHF
NA,TRBJ1-2,TRBV19,few,TGTGCCAGTAGTATAGATCGCCGAGGGATTGGCTACACCTTC,CASSIDRRGIGYTF
NA,TRBJ2-3,TRBV11-2,few,TGTGCCAGCAGCTCGAAGAACAGGGCAGCCGATACGCAGTATTTT,CASSSKNRAADTQYF
NA,TRBJ2-3,TRBV6-6,NA,TGTGCCAGCAGCCAGGACCCGCTCACAGATACGCAGTATTTT,CASSQDPLTDTQYF
TRBD1,TRBJ2-1,TRBV29-1,few,TGCAGCGTTGAAGGTCCGGACAGGGGGTACAATGAGCAGTTCTTC,CSVEGPDRGYNEQFF
NA,TRBJ2-3,TRBV20-1,NA,TGCAGTCACCCTAGGAATACGCAGTATTTT,CSHPRNTQYF
NA,TRBJ2-3,TRBV2,NA,TGTGCCAGCAGTTATTCCGGGACGGTGGGCACAGATACGCAGTATTTT,CASSYSGTVGTDTQYF
NA,TRBJ1-3,TRBV6-5,few,TGTGCCAGCAGTTACAGGGGGACTGGAAACACCATATATTTT,CASSYRGTGNTIYF
NA,TRBJ2-5,TRBV5-1,few,TGCGCCAGCAGCTCGGGGGACGACTCTGGAGAGACCCAGTACTTC,CASSSGDDSGETQYF
NA,TRBJ1-1,TRBV6-2/TRBV6-3,NA,TGTGCCAGCGGATTACAGCACGTCACTGAAGCTTTCTTT,CASGLQHVTEAFF